Each of the 5 T cell receptor beta chains below was sequenced from the same sample in a study of blood T cell repertoires in COVID-19. TCRdb's table, derived via immunoSEQ multiplex PCR, lists solely in-frame clones and lacks some. The sample has about 75,000 clones; 60% to 85% are singletons. The sequenced sample consisted of peripheral blood. The receptors originated from a woman aged 80 or older with active or convalescent COVID-19.

V usage is TRBV28 and J usage is TRBJ2-1; D is possibly TRBD2 (7 bases). The germline CDR1 and CDR2 sequences are MDHEN and SYDVKM. The CDR3 sequence is 16 residues long. Trimming shortened V by 6 bases and J by 8 bases, and 23 bases separated the two germline ends. The CDR3 coding sequence is TGTGCCAGCAGCCCACGTAGAGGGAGGGGGGGGTATGAGCAGTTCTTC. Amino acid sequence: CASSPRRGRGGYEQFF. The entire variable domain, with the rest obtained from reference TRBV28 and TRBJ2-1, is as follows: DVKVTQSSRYLVKRTGEKVFLECVQDMDHENMFWYRQDPGLGLRLIYFSYDVKMKEKGDIPEGYSVSREKKERFSLILESASTNQTSMYLCASSPRRGRGGYEQFFGPGTRLTVL.

The V gene is TRBV18, the J gene TRBJ2-3, with D tentatively TRBD2 (5 bases). V lost 8 bases, J lost 4 bases, and 7 bases lay in between. The germline V gene encodes CDR1 KGHSH and CDR2 LQKENI. The CDR3 is 11 amino acids. CDR3 sequence reads: CASGSADTQYF. The CDR3 region has the DNA TGTGCCAGCGGGAGTGCAGATACGCAGTATTTT.

The chain employs TRBV19 and TRBJ1-2; D uncertain. Looked up from germline, CDR1 is LNHDA and CDR2 is SQIVND (reference sequence). V was shortened by 3 bases and J by 2 bases, with 16 bases between the two germline ends. The CDR3 extends over 16 amino acids. The CDR3 sequence is CASSITSVGGNYGYTF. The CDR3 DNA follows: TGTGCCAGTAGTATTACATCGGTTGGAGGGAACTATGGCTACACCTTC.

CDR3 protein: CASSRLGQNTEAFF. In DNA form, the CDR3 reads TGTGCCAGCAGCAGACTCGGACAGAACACTGAAGCTTTCTTT. J is TRBJ1-1 and V is TRBV7-2, with D possibly being TRBD1 (5 bases). The CDR3 is made up of 14 amino acids. Germline V lookup: CDR1 SGHTA, CDR2 FQGNSA. The ends were cut back, 5 bases at V and 1 base at J, with 11 bases in the middle.

This chain joins TRBV6-2 or TRBV6-3 and TRBJ2-2; 14 bases fit TRBD2. V lost 4 bases to trimming and J lost 8 bases; unmatched junction nucleotides: 9. This CDR3 has 17 amino acids. Germline CDR1 MNHEY, CDR2 SVGEGT. CDR3 sequence: CASSSPGTSGRSGELFF. The CDR3 DNA reads as TGTGCCAGCAGTTCCCCCGGGACTAGCGGGAGAAGTGGGGAGCTGTTTTTT.